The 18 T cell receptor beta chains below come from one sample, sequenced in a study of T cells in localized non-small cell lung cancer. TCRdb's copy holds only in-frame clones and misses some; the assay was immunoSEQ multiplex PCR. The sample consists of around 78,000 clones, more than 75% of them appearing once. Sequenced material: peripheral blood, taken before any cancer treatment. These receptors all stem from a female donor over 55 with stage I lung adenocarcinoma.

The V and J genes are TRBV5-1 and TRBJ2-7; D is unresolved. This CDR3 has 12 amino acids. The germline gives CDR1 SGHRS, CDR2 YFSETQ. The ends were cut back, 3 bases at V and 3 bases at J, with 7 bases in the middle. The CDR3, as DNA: TGCGCCAGCAGCTCGAAGGGCTACGAGCAGTACTTC. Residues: CASSSKGYEQYF. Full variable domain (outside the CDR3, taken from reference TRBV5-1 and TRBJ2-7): KAGVTQTPRYLIKTRGQQVTLSCSPISGHRSVSWYQQTPGQGLQFLFEYFSETQRNKGNFPGRFSGRQFSNSRSEMNVSTLELGDSALYLCASSSKGYEQYFGPGTRLTVT.

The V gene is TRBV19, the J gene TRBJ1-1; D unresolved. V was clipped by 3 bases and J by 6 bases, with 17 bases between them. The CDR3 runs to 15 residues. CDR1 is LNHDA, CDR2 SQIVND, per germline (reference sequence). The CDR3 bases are TGTGCCAGTAGTATCTCACAAGGCCTCGGGGCTGAAGCTTTCTTT. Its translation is CASSISQGLGAEAFF.

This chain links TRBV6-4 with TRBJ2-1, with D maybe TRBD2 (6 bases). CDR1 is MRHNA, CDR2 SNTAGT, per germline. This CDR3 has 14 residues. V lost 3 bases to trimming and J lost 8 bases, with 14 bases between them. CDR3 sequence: CASSDSGGTDEQFF. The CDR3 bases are TGTGCCAGCAGTGATTCCGGAGGGACGGATGAGCAGTTCTTC.

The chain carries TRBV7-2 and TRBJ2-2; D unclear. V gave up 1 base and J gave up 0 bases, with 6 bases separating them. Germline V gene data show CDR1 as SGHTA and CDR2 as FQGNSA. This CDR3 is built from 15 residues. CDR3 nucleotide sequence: TGTGCCAGCAGCTTAGTAGGCCCGAACACCGGGGAGCTGTTTTTT. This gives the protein CASSLVGPNTGELFF.

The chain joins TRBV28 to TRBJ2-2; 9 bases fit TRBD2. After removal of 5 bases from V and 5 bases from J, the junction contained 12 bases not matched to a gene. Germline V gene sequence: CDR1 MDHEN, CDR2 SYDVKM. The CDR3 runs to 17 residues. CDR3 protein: CASSQLAGIAGTGELFF. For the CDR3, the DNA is TGTGCCAGCAGTCAACTAGCGGGCATAGCAGGAACCGGGGAGCTGTTTTTT.

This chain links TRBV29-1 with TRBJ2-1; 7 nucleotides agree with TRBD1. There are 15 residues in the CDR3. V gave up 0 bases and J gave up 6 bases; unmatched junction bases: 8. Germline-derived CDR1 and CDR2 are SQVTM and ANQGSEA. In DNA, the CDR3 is TGCAGCGTTGAAGACAGGGCACGGACAGGCAATGAGCAGTTCTTC. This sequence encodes CSVEDRARTGNEQFF.

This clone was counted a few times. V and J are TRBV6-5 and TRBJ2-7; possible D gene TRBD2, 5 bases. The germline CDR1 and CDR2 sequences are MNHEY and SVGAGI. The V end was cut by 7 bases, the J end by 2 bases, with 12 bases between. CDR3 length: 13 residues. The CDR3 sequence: CASTGLNPYEQYF. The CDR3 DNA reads TGTGCCAGCACCGGACTTAATCCCTACGAGCAGTACTTC.

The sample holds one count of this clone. The CDR3 sequence: CASSPERHTQYF. The CDR3 bases are TGTGCCAGCAGCCCCGAGAGGCACACGCAGTATTTT. The chain couples TRBV7-9 to TRBJ2-3; the D is unclear. The CDR3 sequence is 12 residues long. V lost 5 bases and J lost 9, with 12 bases in between. CDR1 and CDR2 from the germline V gene are SEHNR and FQNEAQ (reference sequence).

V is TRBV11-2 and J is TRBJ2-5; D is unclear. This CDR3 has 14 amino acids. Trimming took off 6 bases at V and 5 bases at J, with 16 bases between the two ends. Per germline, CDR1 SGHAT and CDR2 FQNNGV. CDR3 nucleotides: TGTGCCAGCAGAAAAGTAGGGTTCGGGGAGACCCAGTACTTC. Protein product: CASRKVGFGETQYF.

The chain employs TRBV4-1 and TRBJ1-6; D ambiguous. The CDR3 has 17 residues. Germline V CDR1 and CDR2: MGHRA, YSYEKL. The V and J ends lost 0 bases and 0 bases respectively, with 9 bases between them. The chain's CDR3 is CASSQDEAGSYNSPLHF. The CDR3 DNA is TGCGCCAGCAGCCAAGACGAGGCAGGCTCCTATAATTCACCCCTCCACTTT.

The CDR3 nucleotides are TGTGCCAGCAGTGAATCTTCCAACAGGAGGAATCAGCCCCAGCATTTT. It translates to CASSESSNRRNQPQHF. The rearrangement uses TRBV6-1 and TRBJ1-5, with D perhaps TRBD1 (5 bases). The CDR3 consists of 16 residues. Trimming removed 2 bases from V and 4 bases from J, with 15 bases in between. From germline, CDR1 is MNHNS and CDR2 SASEGT.

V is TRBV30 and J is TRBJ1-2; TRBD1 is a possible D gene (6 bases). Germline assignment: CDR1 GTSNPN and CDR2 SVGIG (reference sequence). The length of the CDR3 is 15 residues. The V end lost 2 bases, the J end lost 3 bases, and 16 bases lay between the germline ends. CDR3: CAWSPGTTLDYGYTF. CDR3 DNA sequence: TGTGCCTGGAGTCCCGGGACAACCTTGGACTATGGCTACACCTTC.

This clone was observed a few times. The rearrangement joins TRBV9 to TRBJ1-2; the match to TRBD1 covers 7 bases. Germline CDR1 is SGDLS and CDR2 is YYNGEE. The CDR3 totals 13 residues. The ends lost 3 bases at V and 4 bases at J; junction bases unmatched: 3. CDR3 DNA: TGTGCCAGCAGCGCACGGGACAGCTATGGCTACACCTTC. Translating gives CASSARDSYGYTF.

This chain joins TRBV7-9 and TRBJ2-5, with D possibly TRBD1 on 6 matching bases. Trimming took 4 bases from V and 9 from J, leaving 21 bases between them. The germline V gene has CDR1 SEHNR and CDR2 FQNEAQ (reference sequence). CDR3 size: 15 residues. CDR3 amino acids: CASSWTDQNEIAQYF. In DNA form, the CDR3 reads TGTGCCAGCAGCTGGACAGATCAGAACGAAATAGCCCAGTACTTC.

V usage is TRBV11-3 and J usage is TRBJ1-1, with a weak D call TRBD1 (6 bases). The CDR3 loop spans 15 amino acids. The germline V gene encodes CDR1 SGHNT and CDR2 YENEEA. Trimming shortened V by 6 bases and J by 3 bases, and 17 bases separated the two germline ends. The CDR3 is CASSGPGVEDTEAFF. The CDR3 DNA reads TGTGCCAGCAGTGGACCAGGGGTGGAGGACACTGAAGCTTTCTTT.

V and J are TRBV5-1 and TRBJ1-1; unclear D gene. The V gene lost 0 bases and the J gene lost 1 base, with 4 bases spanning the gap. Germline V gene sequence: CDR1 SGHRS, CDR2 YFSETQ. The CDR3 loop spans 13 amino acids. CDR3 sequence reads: CASSLETNTEAFF. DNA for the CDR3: TGCGCCAGCAGCTTGGAGACGAACACTGAAGCTTTCTTT.

The CDR3 region has the DNA TGTGCCAGCAGCTCCGGCATGGGAGGGGATGGCTACACCTTC. Its protein product is CASSSGMGGDGYTF. The rearrangement uses TRBV7-3 and TRBJ1-2; weak D call: TRBD1 (5 bases). CDR3 length: 14 residues. The germline V and J ends were trimmed by 4 bases and 6 bases, with 15 bases remaining between them. The germline gives CDR1 SGHTA, CDR2 FQGTGA.

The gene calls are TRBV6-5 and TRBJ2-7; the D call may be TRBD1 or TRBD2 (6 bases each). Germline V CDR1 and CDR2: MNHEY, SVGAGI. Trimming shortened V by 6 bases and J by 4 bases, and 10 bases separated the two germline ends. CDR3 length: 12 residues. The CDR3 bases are TGTGCCAGCAGGGACAGCGGGTACGAGCAGTACTTC. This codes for CASRDSGYEQYF.